Following are 31 T cell receptor beta chains from one sample sequenced in a study of shared clonotypes between healthy human individuals. Assay: immunoSEQ multiplex PCR; the TCRdb copy retains only in-frame clones and omits some. This sample has roughly 2.6 million clones, with over 85% found just once. The source material was naive CD4+ T cells sorted from blood. Regarding subset: CD45RA+ positively selected. Every receptor here comes from a young man in good health.

Comment on this clone: The junction departs from the called germline gene at one end, perhaps through a read error. The chain uses TRBV5-4 and TRBJ2-7; 9 bases agree with TRBD2. Germline CDR1 is SGHNT and CDR2 is YYREEE (reference sequence). The CDR3 covers 16 residues. DNA for the CDR3: TGCGCCAGCAGCCAAGCGCTAGCGGGGAACTCCTACGAGCAGTACTTC. This encodes CASSQALAGNSYEQYF.

The chain combines TRBV2 with TRBJ2-3; TRBD1 matches 7 bases. The CDR3 is 14 amino acids. In germline, CDR1 is SNHLY, CDR2 FYNNEI. Trimming at V came to 7 bases and at J to 2 bases, leaving 6 bases not matched to a gene. CDR3 in DNA: TGTGCCAGCACCTCCGGGACAGCCACAGATACGCAGTATTTT. Protein product: CASTSGTATDTQYF.

The chain employs TRBV5-8 and TRBJ2-5; the match to TRBD2 covers 8 bases. Germline V lookup: CDR1 SGHTS, CDR2 YDEGEE. The trim removed 7 bases at V and 2 bases at J, leaving 7 bases unmatched. This CDR3 region has 14 residues. CDR3 sequence (DNA): TGTGCCAGCGTTGTAATAGCGGGGCAAGAGACCCAGTACTTC. It encodes CASVVIAGQETQYF.

The chain is built from TRBV6-5 and TRBJ2-7, with a weak D call TRBD1 (5 bases). The CDR3 loop spans 16 amino acids. CDR1 is MNHEY and CDR2 is SVGAGI in the germline V gene. Between the trimmed V and J ends, which lost 0 bases and 3 bases, there was a span of 15 bases. This chain's CDR3 is CASSYSEPGIGYEQYF. The CDR3 DNA reads as TGTGCCAGCAGTTACTCCGAACCAGGGATCGGCTACGAGCAGTACTTC.

The chain recombines TRBV7-2 with TRBJ2-7; 11 bases are shared with TRBD1. The J segment lost 4 bases and the V segment lost 5 bases, leaving 7 bases of the junction unmatched. This CDR3 has 15 residues. Germline V gene data show CDR1 as SGHTA and CDR2 as FQGNSA. CDR3 bases: TGTGCCAGCAGCGCGGACAGGGGGCTGGTTTACGAGCAGTACTTC. It translates to CASSADRGLVYEQYF.

The chain combines TRBV4-1 with TRBJ2-3; 11 positions agree with TRBD2. Per the germline V gene, CDR1 is MGHRA and CDR2 is YSYEKL. The ends lost 0 bases at V and 1 base at J; junction bases unmatched: 3. The CDR3 length is 17 residues. CDR3 residues: CASSQDTSGRGTDTQYF. CDR3 nucleotides: TGCGCCAGCAGCCAAGATACTAGCGGGAGAGGCACAGATACGCAGTATTTT.

Notes on this clone: The same CDR3 is also encoded by other DNA sequences in this sample. The chain carries TRBV7-2 and TRBJ2-2; a weak D match, TRBD2 (5 bases). Trimming took 1 base from V and 5 from J, leaving 11 bases between them. Germline CDR1 SGHTA, CDR2 FQGNSA. The CDR3 is 15 residues long. The CDR3 coding sequence is TGTGCCAGCAGCTTAGTAGGGAGCACGACCGGGGAGCTGTTTTTT. It encodes CASSLVGSTTGELFF.

About this clone: Other DNA sequences in this sample translate to the same CDR3. This sequence joins TRBV29-1 and TRBJ2-5; 12 bases agree with TRBD1. Unmatched junction bases numbered 1, after V lost 6 bases and J lost 5 bases. The CDR3 length is 12 residues. CDR1 SQVTM and CDR2 ANQGSEA come from the germline V gene. The CDR3: CSVGQGAETQYF. CDR3 coding DNA: TGCAGCGTGGGACAGGGGGCCGAGACCCAGTACTTC.

The chain is built from TRBV27 and TRBJ1-1; 11 bases are a match to TRBD1. V was clipped by 7 bases and J by 4 bases; unmatched bases: 8. The CDR3 runs 15 residues. Germline-derived CDR1 and CDR2 are MNHEY and SMNVEV (reference sequence). This CDR3 is CASTSRDRGGTEAFF. DNA of the CDR3: TGTGCCAGCACGTCCCGGGACAGGGGGGGCACTGAAGCTTTCTTT.

In regard to this clone: Its ends do not fully match the called genes, so a read error is possible. The chain joins TRBV5-4 to TRBJ2-7; D might be TRBD2 (6 bases). The germline CDR1 and CDR2 sequences are SGHNT and YYREEE (reference sequence). The CDR3 spans 14 residues. In DNA, the CDR3 is TGTGCCAGCAGCTTGGCCGGGACTCCCGGAAGTTTGCACTTC. It encodes CASSLAGTPGSLHF.

The rearrangement joins TRBV4-1 to TRBJ2-3; D is perhaps TRBD1 or TRBD2 (6 bases each). The CDR3 is 17 residues long. Per the germline V gene, CDR1 is MGHRA and CDR2 is YSYEKL. Trimming pared 0 bases from V and 3 bases from J, leaving 16 bases between. The CDR3 bases are TGCGCCAGCAGCCAAGACCCCGGGGGCCTGGGGACAGATACGCAGTATTTT. Residues: CASSQDPGGLGTDTQYF.

This chain joins TRBV7-2 and TRBJ1-1, with D perhaps matching TRBD1 (5 bases). V gave up 5 bases and J gave up 0 bases, with 16 bases separating them. The CDR3 sequence is 16 residues long. Germline V CDR1 and CDR2: SGHTA, FQGNSA. CDR3 DNA: TGTGCCAGCAGCCCACACAGCGCGGGGGTGAACACTGAAGCTTTCTTT. Translated, it gives CASSPHSAGVNTEAFF.

CDR3: CASSRQGTEAFF. The CDR3 DNA reads as TGTGCCAGCAGCCGACAGGGGACTGAAGCTTTCTTT. The chain is built from TRBV14 and TRBJ1-1, with 8 bases fitting TRBD1. The junction had 0 bases not matched to a gene; V was cut back by 4 bases and J by 5 bases. The CDR3 contains 12 residues. The germline gives CDR1 SGHDN, CDR2 FVKESK.

The gene calls are TRBV7-8 and TRBJ2-5, with D perhaps TRBD1 (5 bases). This CDR3 has 14 amino acids. Trimming took 5 bases from V and 5 from J, leaving 15 bases between them. Germline CDR1 reads SGHVS; CDR2 reads FQNEAQ. As DNA, the CDR3 is TGTGCCAGCAGCCAGATCAGGGTCCGGGAGACCCAGTACTTC. Its translation: CASSQIRVRETQYF. Full variable domain (rest looked up from reference TRBV7-8 and TRBJ2-5): GAGVSQSPRYKVAKRGQDVALRCDPISGHVSLFWYQQALGQGPEFLTYFQNEAQLDKSGLPSDRFFAERPEGSVSTLKIQRTQQEDSAVYLCASSQIRVRETQYFGPGTRLLVL.

The chain links TRBV27 to TRBJ1-2; D not resolved. Germline V lookup: CDR1 MNHEY, CDR2 SMNVEV (reference sequence). The V end was cut by 10 bases, the J end by 5 bases, with 17 bases between. This CDR3 has 13 residues. CDR3 protein: CANLKEGKYGYTF. CDR3 bases: TGTGCCAACTTGAAGGAGGGCAAATATGGCTACACCTTC.

The chain carries TRBV27 and TRBJ2-1; weak D call: TRBD2 (6 bases). Trimming cost V 2 bases and J 5 bases, with 10 bases left between them. In germline, CDR1 is MNHEY, CDR2 SMNVEV (reference sequence). The CDR3 contains 14 residues. For the CDR3, the DNA is TGTGCCAGCAGTTTAGACTCGGGGGACAATGAGCAGTTCTTC. Protein sequence: CASSLDSGDNEQFF.

As to this clone: Other DNA sequences in this sample translate to the same CDR3. The chain has TRBV5-4 and TRBJ1-1; tentatively, D is TRBD1 (6 bases). Per germline, CDR1 SGHNT and CDR2 YYREEE (reference sequence). CDR3 length equals 15 residues. V lost 0 bases and J 1 base, leaving 10 bases between the germline ends. The CDR3 loop reads CASSLGTGWNTEAFF. For the CDR3, the DNA is TGTGCCAGCAGCTTGGGAACAGGGTGGAACACTGAAGCTTTCTTT. Complete variable domain (other parts from reference TRBV5-4 and TRBJ1-1): ETGVTQSPTHLIKTRGQQVTLRCSSQSGHNTVSWYQQALGQGPQFIFQYYREEENGRGNFPPRFSGLQFPNYSSELNVNALELDDSALYLCASSLGTGWNTEAFFGQGTRLTVV.

The V and J genes are TRBV6-1 and TRBJ2-1; 10 positions agree with TRBD2. The CDR3 totals 15 residues. J lost 4 bases, V lost 7 bases, and 7 bases had no gene match. From germline, CDR1 is MNHNS and CDR2 SASEGT. Written as DNA, the CDR3 is TGTGCCAGCAAACGGACTAGCGGCGAGTACAATGAGCAGTTCTTC. Translated: CASKRTSGEYNEQFF.

The rearrangement uses TRBV6-5 and TRBJ2-3; either TRBD1 or TRBD2 may supply D (5 bases each). The CDR3 length is 13 residues. Germline V lookup: CDR1 MNHEY, CDR2 SVGAGI. Trimming left V 6 bases short and J 6 bases short, with 13 bases between. The CDR3 region is CASRRDPVDTQYF. The CDR3 nucleotides are TGTGCCAGCAGACGGGACCCTGTGGATACGCAGTATTTT.

The chain is built from TRBV2 and TRBJ1-3; D not certain. The CDR3 is 13 amino acids. Germline loops: CDR1 SNHLY, CDR2 FYNNEI. V was cut by 7 bases and J by 4 bases, with 11 bases left in between. CDR3 loop: CASNVPPGNTIYF. As DNA, the CDR3 is TGTGCCAGCAATGTACCCCCCGGAAACACCATATATTTT. The full variable domain, completed using reference TRBV2 and TRBJ1-3, is EPEVTQTPSHQVTQMGQEVILRCVPISNHLYFYWYRQILGQKVEFLVSFYNNEISEKSEIFDDQFSVERPDGSNFTLKIRSTKLEDSAMYFCASNVPPGNTIYFGEGSWLTVV.

The J gene is TRBJ2-1, the V gene TRBV11-3, with 11 bases aligning to TRBD2. With V trimmed by 5 bases and J by 6 bases, 6 bases remained unmatched. This CDR3 spans 15 amino acids. The germline V gene encodes CDR1 SGHNT and CDR2 YENEEA. This CDR3 is CASSLTSGKANEQFF. In DNA form, the CDR3 reads TGTGCCAGCAGCCTGACTAGCGGGAAGGCCAATGAGCAGTTCTTC.

There are a few counts of this clone. The chain joins TRBV10-3 to TRBJ2-5; perhaps D is TRBD1 or TRBD2 (5 bases each). The DNA end lines up better with TRBJ2-7; the J call may be wrong. The CDR3 runs to 11 residues. Germline loops: CDR1 ENHRY, CDR2 SYGVKD. The CDR3 DNA follows: TGTGCCATCGGGGGAGCCTACGAGCAGTACTTC. It is translated as CAIGGAYEQYF.

V usage is TRBV6-5 and J usage is TRBJ2-5, with a tentative D call TRBD2 (5 bases). Trimming removed 2 bases from V and 9 bases from J, with 7 bases in between. The CDR3 extends over 11 amino acids. CDR1 is MNHEY, CDR2 SVGAGI, per germline. The CDR3 coding sequence is TGTGCCAGCAGTTACCCCGGGGCCCAGTACTTC. Translated: CASSYPGAQYF.

The chain has TRBV6-1 and TRBJ2-1, with 7 bases fitting TRBD1. Germline V lookup: CDR1 MNHNS, CDR2 SASEGT. The CDR3 runs 13 residues. With V trimmed by 5 bases and J by 9 bases, 7 bases remained unmatched. The CDR3 DNA is TGTGCCAGCAGTCCTCAGGGGGTGGCTGAGCAGTTCTTC. Protein: CASSPQGVAEQFF.

This clone was observed once. This chain connects TRBV5-1 to TRBJ2-5; 9 nucleotides agree with TRBD2. CDR1 and CDR2 from the germline V gene are SGHRS and YFSETQ. V lost 5 bases to trimming and J lost 4 bases; unmatched junction nucleotides: 9. The CDR3 loop spans 15 amino acids. CDR3 sequence (DNA): TGCGCCAGCAGGCGGTTAGCGGGGGAAAGAGAGACCCAGTACTTC. Translating it yields CASRRLAGERETQYF.

This chain uses TRBV5-1 with TRBJ2-7, with D possibly being TRBD2 (6 bases). This CDR3 region has 14 residues. V lost 0 bases, J lost 4 bases, and 11 bases lay in between. The germline V gene has CDR1 SGHRS and CDR2 YFSETQ. The CDR3 DNA follows: TGCGCCAGCAGCTTGGTCCCGGGAGTATACGAGCAGTACTTC. Its protein product is CASSLVPGVYEQYF.

J is TRBJ2-1 and V is TRBV5-1; 12 bases map to TRBD1. The germline CDR1 and CDR2 sequences are SGHRS and YFSETQ. This CDR3 is 16 amino acids long. With 2 bases clipped from V and 2 bases from J, the junction kept 2 bases outside the gene matches. The CDR3 here is CASSLGTGGAYNEQFF. In DNA form, the CDR3 reads TGCGCCAGCAGCTTAGGGACAGGGGGCGCCTACAATGAGCAGTTCTTC.

This chain connects TRBV4-1 to TRBJ2-1; D is uncertain. The length of the CDR3 is 16 residues. The V gene lost 7 bases and the J gene lost 0 bases, with 16 bases spanning the gap. Per germline, CDR1 MGHRA and CDR2 YSYEKL. The CDR3 loop is CASTPLGTLSYNEQFF. The CDR3 DNA reads as TGCGCCAGCACCCCGCTGGGAACTCTCTCCTACAATGAGCAGTTCTTC.

The chain joins TRBV27 to TRBJ1-1; D remains ambiguous. The CDR3 is 16 amino acids. Trimming cost V 0 bases and J 2 bases, with 13 bases left between them. The V gene's germline CDR1 is MNHEY and CDR2 SMNVEV (reference sequence). DNA of the CDR3: TGTGCCAGCAGTTTATCGGGTGGGAATTTTAACACTGAAGCTTTCTTT. The encoded protein is CASSLSGGNFNTEAFF.

The rearrangement joins TRBV5-5 to TRBJ2-5, with D hard to call. This CDR3 has 14 amino acids. Germline CDR1 and CDR2: SGHKS and YYEKEE (reference sequence). With 0 bases removed from V and 4 bases from J, the gap between germline ends came to 10 bases. Written as DNA, the CDR3 is TGTGCCAGCAGCTTGGTGGGTTTGGGAGAGACCCAGTACTTC. It specifies CASSLVGLGETQYF.

The CDR3 region has the DNA TGCGCCAGCAGCTCGAGGCCCCCACAGGGCAGGAACACTGAAGCTTTCTTT. It yields the protein CASSSRPPQGRNTEAFF. This chain uses TRBV5-1 with TRBJ1-1; weak D call: TRBD1 (6 bases). Germline-derived CDR1 and CDR2 are SGHRS and YFSETQ. This CDR3 has 17 residues. V lost 3 bases and J 1 base, leaving 19 bases between the germline ends.